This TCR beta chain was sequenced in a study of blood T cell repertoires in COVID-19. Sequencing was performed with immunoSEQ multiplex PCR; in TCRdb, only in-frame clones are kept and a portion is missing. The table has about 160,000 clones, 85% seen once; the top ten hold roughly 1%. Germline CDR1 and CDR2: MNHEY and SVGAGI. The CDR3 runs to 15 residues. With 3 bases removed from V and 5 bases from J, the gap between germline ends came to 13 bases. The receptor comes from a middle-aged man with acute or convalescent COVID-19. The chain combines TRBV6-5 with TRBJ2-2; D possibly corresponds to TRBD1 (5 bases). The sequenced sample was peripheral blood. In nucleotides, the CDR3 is TGTGCCAGCAGTTATGGGGCAGGGCAAACCGGGGAGCTGTTTTTT. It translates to CASSYGAGQTGELFF.